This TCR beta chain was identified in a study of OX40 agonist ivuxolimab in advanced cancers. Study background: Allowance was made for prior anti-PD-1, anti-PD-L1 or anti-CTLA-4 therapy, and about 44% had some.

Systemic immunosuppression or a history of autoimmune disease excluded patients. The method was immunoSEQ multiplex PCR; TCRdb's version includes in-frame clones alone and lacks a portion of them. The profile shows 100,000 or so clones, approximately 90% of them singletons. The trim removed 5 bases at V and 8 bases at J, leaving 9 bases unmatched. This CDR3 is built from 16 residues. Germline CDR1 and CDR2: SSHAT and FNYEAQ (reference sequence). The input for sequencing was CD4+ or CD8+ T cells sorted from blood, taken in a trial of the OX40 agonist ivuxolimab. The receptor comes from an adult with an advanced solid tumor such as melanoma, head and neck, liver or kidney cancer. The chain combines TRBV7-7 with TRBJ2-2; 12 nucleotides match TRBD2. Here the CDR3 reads CASSRTGTSGLGELFF. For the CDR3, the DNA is TGTGCCAGCAGCCGGACCGGGACTAGCGGGCTAGGGGAGCTGTTTTTT.